A selection of T cell receptor beta chains follows, all from one sample in a study of post-analysis software for immune sequencing data. TCRdb redid the calling of the PCR reads with MiXCR, one entry per CDR3 protein. This table holds about 430,000 distinct CDR3 sequences, approximately 42% found once. Sequenced sample: blood. These receptor sequences come from a girl aged 2 to 10 with multiple sclerosis. CDR3s include the opening cysteine and the closing phenylalanine or tryptophan. The D gene is left open where the match is weak. The size of a clone is reported for some rows only, either as once, few or many, or as a class for expanded clones.

TRBJ2-7,TRBV7-9,-,-,CASSLRFQYEQYF,TGTGCCAGCAGCCTCAGGTTCCAGTACGAGCAGTACTTC
TRBJ2-5,TRBV29-1,few,-,CSVGTEQETQYF,TGCAGCGTTGGGACGGAGCAAGAGACCCAGTACTTC
TRBJ2-7,TRBV20-1,few,-,CSARDLVSLSPYEQYF,TGCAGTGCTAGAGATCTAGTTTCCTTAAGTCCTTACGAGCAGTACTTC
TRBJ2-1,TRBV28,-,-,CASSFLGVSSYNEQFF,TGTGCCAGCAGTTTCCTGGGAGTTAGCTCCTACAATGAGCAGTTCTTC
TRBJ2-5,TRBV13,-,TRBD2,CASSRPGLGFEQYF,TGTGCCAGCAGCCGACCGGGACTAGGTTTTGAGCAGTACTTC
TRBJ1-5,TRBV28,-,TRBD1,CASSLHFLGQSNQPQHF,TGTGCCAGCAGTTTACACTTTCTGGGACAGAGCAATCAGCCCCAGCATTTT
TRBJ1-2,TRBV6-6,few,-,CASSPHLDYGYTF,TGTGCCAGCAGCCCGCACTTAGACTATGGCTACACCTTC
TRBJ2-3,TRBV4-1,-,-,CASSQREQVGTDTQYF,TGCGCCAGCAGCCAACGGGAACAGGTTGGGACAGATACGCAGTATTTT
TRBJ1-5,TRBV20-1,-,-,CSARVWGIEGNQPQHF,TGCAGTGCTAGAGTCTGGGGGATCGAGGGCAATCAGCCCCAGCATTTT
TRBJ2-3,TRBV28,-,-,CARTEGNTDTQYF,TGTGCCAGAACAGAGGGGAACACAGATACGCAGTATTTT
TRBJ2-7,TRBV7-2,-,-,CASSPSRAEQYF,TGTGCCAGCAGCCCCTCTAGGGCCGAGCAGTACTTC
TRBJ1-5,TRBV5-5,-,-,CASSPGSVYQPQHF,TGTGCCAGCAGCCCCGGGTCGGTTTATCAGCCCCAGCATTTT
TRBJ2-1,TRBV12-3/TRBV12-4,-,TRBD1,CASRGTGGSEQFF,TGTGCCAGCAGGGGGACAGGGGGCTCCGAGCAGTTCTTC
TRBJ1-5,TRBV28,-,-,CACRIRGRVVQHF,TGTGCCTGCAGGATCCGGGGCCGCGTGGTCCAGCATTTT
TRBJ2-7,TRBV7-8,-,TRBD2,CASSLEGLAGPYEQYF,TGTGCCAGCAGCTTAGAAGGGCTAGCGGGACCCTACGAGCAGTACTTC
TRBJ1-4,TRBV12-3/TRBV12-4,-,TRBD1,CASRNLGGQGNEKLFF,TGTGCCAGCAGAAACCTTGGGGGACAGGGGAATGAAAAACTGTTTTTT
TRBJ2-4,TRBV12-3/TRBV12-4,-,TRBD2,CASSSGLAGTLAKNIQYF,TGTGCCAGCAGTTCGGGACTAGCGGGGACGCTAGCCAAAAACATTCAGTACTTC
TRBJ2-1,TRBV12-3/TRBV12-4,-,-,CASSSPRGVISAGGEQFF,TGTGCCAGCAGTTCCCCCCGTGGGGTCATCTCCGCTGGGGGTGAGCAGTTCTTC
TRBJ2-1,TRBV6-5,few,-,CASSWRHGGGSYNEQFF,TGTGCCAGCAGTTGGAGGCACGGAGGAGGGTCCTACAATGAGCAGTTCTTC
TRBJ2-7,TRBV28,many,TRBD1,CASSSTGGPSYEQYF,TGTGCCAGCAGTAGCACAGGGGGCCCCTCCTACGAGCAGTACTTC
TRBJ2-7,TRBV4-2,-,-,CASGQDLLALYEQYF,TGTGCCAGCGGCCAAGATCTACTAGCCCTCTACGAGCAGTACTTC
TRBJ2-3,TRBV7-9,-,TRBD2,CASTSSLVAGVYTDTQYF,TGTGCCAGCACCTCCTCCTTGGTAGCGGGGGTCTACACAGATACGCAGTATTTT
TRBJ2-7,TRBV4-1,once,-,CASSQESHDYEQYF,TGCGCCAGCAGCCAAGAATCGCATGACTACGAGCAGTACTTC
TRBJ2-7,TRBV29-1,many,TRBD1,CSAGQVAYEQYF,TGCAGCGCGGGACAGGTAGCCTACGAGCAGTACTTC
TRBJ2-3,TRBV5-1,-,TRBD2,CASSLRPRLAGTDTQYF,TGCGCCAGCAGCTTGAGGCCCCGACTAGCGGGCACAGATACGCAGTATTTT